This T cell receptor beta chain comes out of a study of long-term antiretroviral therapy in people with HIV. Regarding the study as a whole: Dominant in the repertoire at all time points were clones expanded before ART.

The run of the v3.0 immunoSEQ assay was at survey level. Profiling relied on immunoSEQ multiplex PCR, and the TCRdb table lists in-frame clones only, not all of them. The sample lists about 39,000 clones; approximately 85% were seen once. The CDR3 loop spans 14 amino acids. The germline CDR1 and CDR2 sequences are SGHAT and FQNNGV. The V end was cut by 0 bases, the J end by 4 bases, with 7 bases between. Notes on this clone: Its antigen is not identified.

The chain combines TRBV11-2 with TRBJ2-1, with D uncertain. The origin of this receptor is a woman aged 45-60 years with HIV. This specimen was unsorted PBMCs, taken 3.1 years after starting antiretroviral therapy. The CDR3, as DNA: TGTGCCAGCAGCTTAGATCTTGGGTACAATGAGCAGTTCTTC. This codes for CASSLDLGYNEQFF.